These T cell receptor beta chains were read from a single sample in a study of graft-versus-host responses after intestinal transplantation. Generated by immunoSEQ multiplex PCR, the TCRdb table keeps only in-frame clones and is missing some. Of just under 90,000 clones in the sample, around 83% are singletons; the top ten hold about 18%. Antigen specificity for these receptors is unknown. Specimen: unstimulated CD8+ T cells sorted from spleen or lymph node cells, collected before intestinal transplant. The source of these receptors is a human donor who received an intestinal transplant. Each CDR3 is given with its conserved first and last residue. Fields, in order: D gene, clone size, CDR3 length, V gene, J gene, CDR3 DNA, CDR3 protein. A D gene is named only where the DNA matches it firmly. Only part of the rows carry a size: once, few, many, or a class if the clone is expanded.

>.|.|14|TRBV19|TRBJ1-1
TGTGCCAGTGCTTTAGGGCCGGAGAACACTGAAGCTTTCTTT
CASALGPENTEAFF
>.|.|14|TRBV7-9|TRBJ1-1
TGTGCCAGCAGCTCGGTCAACGGGCGCACTGAAGCTTTCTTT
CASSSVNGRTEAFF
>.|.|14|TRBV6-5|TRBJ1-1
TGTGCCAGCAGTTCAGGGGCGCGGGGCACTGAAGCTTTCTTT
CASSSGARGTEAFF
>.|.|13|TRBV9|TRBJ2-2
TGTGCCAGCAGCCTGGGGGGCGCCGGGGAGCTGTTTTTT
CASSLGGAGELFF
>.|.|13|TRBV6-1|TRBJ2-1
TGTGCCAGCAGTATCGGGGCGGTCAATGAGCAGTTCTTC
CASSIGAVNEQFF
>.|.|12|TRBV6-5|TRBJ2-7
TGTGCCAGCAGGTCCAGTGGTGACGAGCAGTACTTC
CASRSSGDEQYF
>.|few|10|TRBV6-1|TRBJ2-2
TGTGCCTCTGGTCCCGGGGAGCTGTTTTTT
CASGPGELFF
>.|.|12|TRBV6-6|TRBJ2-3
TGTGCCAGCAGTTACGGGACCGATACGCAGTATTTT
CASSYGTDTQYF
>TRBD2|.|15|TRBV6-5|TRBJ2-7
TGTGCCAGCAGCTTACGACTAGCGGGTCTACTAGAGCAGTACTTC
CASSLRLAGLLEQYF
>.|.|11|TRBV20-1|TRBJ2-3
TGCAGTGCTAGAGGGCAGTTGACGCAGTATTTT
CSARGQLTQYF
>TRBD1|.|14|TRBV5-1|TRBJ2-7
TGCGCCAGCAGCCGGCTGACAGGGGGAGACGAGCAGTACTTC
CASSRLTGGDEQYF
>TRBD2|.|14|TRBV7-6|TRBJ2-5
TGTGCCAGCGCATATAGCGGGAGCAGGGAGACCCAGTACTTC
CASAYSGSRETQYF
>.|.|15|TRBV7-3|TRBJ2-1
TGTGCCAGCAGCTTAAGCGGATTGAATGACAATGAGCAGTTCTTC
CASSLSGLNDNEQFF
>.|.|14|TRBV6-1|TRBJ1-1
TGTGCCAGCAGTGAACCCCCGAGGGACACTGAAGCTTTCTTT
CASSEPPRDTEAFF
>TRBD2|few|15|TRBV6-5|TRBJ2-7
TGTGCCAGCAGTTACTCGACGGGACTACCTTACGAGCAGTACTTC
CASSYSTGLPYEQYF
>.|once|13|TRBV28|TRBJ1-1
TGTGCCAGCAGTTTAGGAGTCTACACTGAAGCTTTCTTT
CASSLGVYTEAFF
>.|.|16|TRBV28|TRBJ2-1
TGTGCCAGCAGTTTAAGGGCAGGATCCTCCTACAATGAGCAGTTCTTC
CASSLRAGSSYNEQFF
>.|.|16|TRBV6-6|TRBJ1-4
TGTGCCAGCAGTTACATTGTAGGGGGTAAGCGGGAAAAACTGTTTTTT
CASSYIVGGKREKLFF
>TRBD2|.|15|TRBV5-6|TRBJ2-5
TGTGCCAGCAGCCTCCTTGGGGAGGGCGAGGAGACCCAGTACTTC
CASSLLGEGEETQYF
>.|.|16|TRBV7-9|TRBJ2-2
TGTGCCAGCAGCTGGGGAGGAGAGACGAACACCGGGGAGCTGTTTTTT
CASSWGGETNTGELFF
>.|.|13|TRBV6-5|TRBJ2-7
TGTGCCAGCAGTCACCGTAGTGCCTACGAGCAGTACTTC
CASSHRSAYEQYF
>.|.|13|TRBV7-4|TRBJ2-5
TGTGCCAGCAGCTTCTTAACGGAAGAGACCCAGTACTTC
CASSFLTEETQYF